The subject of this entry is one TCR beta chain. The data were obtained in a study of blood T cell repertoires in COVID-19. Study context: Collection of acute and convalescent COVID-19 samples took place in the United States, Italy and Spain. In each case, the material was cDNA or gDNA derived from T cells, B-cell-depleted T cells, or PBMCs.

In the original workflow: Amplification from reference gene primers served as the basis for estimated nucleated cell counts. Assay used: immunoSEQ multiplex PCR; TCRdb lists only in-frame clones, some missing. The DNA was the basis for D and trimming; V, J and clone size are from that table. Of a few hundred thousand clones listed, around 87% were seen once; the top ten hold 3%. CDR3 length: 17 residues. Trimming stripped 3 bases from V and 0 bases from J, with 14 bases between. The germline CDR1 and CDR2 sequences are LNHNV and YYDKDF (reference sequence). The V gene is TRBV15, the J gene TRBJ1-4, with D tentatively TRBD1 (5 bases). This clonotype originated in a man in his 60s with acute or convalescent COVID-19. Sequenced sample: peripheral blood. The CDR3 reads CATSRGPPGATNEKLFF. In DNA form, the CDR3 reads TGTGCCACCAGCAGGGGGCCCCCAGGAGCAACTAATGAAAAACTGTTTTTT. Drawing the rest from reference TRBV15 and TRBJ1-4, the complete variable domain is DAMVIQNPRYQVTQFGKPVTLSCSQTLNHNVMYWYQQKSSQAPKLLFHYYDKDFNNEADTPDNFQSRRPNTSFCFLDIRSPGLGDTAMYLCATSRGPPGATNEKLFFGSGTQLSVL.